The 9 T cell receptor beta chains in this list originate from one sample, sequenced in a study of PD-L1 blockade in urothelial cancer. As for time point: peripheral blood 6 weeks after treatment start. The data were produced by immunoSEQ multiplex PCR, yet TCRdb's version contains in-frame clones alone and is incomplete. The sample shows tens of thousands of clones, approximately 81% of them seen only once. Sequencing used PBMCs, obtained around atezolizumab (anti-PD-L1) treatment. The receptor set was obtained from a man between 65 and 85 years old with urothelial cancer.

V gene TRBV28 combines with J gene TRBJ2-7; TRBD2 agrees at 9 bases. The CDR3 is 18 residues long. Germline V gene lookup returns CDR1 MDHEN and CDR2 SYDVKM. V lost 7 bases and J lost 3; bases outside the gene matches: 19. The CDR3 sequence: CASNSGGSGRPLLYEQYF. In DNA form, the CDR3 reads TGTGCCAGCAACTCGGGGGGTAGCGGGAGACCCCTTCTCTACGAGCAGTACTTC.

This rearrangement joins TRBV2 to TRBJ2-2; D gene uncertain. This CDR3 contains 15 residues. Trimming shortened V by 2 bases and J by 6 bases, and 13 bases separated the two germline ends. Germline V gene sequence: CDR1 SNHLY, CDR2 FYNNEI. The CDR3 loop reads CASSEKSFGAGELFF. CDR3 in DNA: TGTGCCAGCAGTGAAAAGAGTTTTGGAGCCGGGGAGCTGTTTTTT.

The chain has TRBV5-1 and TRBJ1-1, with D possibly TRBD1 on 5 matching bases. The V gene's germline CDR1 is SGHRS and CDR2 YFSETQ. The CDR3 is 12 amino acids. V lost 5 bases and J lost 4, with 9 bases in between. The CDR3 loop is CASREGLTEAFF. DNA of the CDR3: TGCGCCAGCAGGGAGGGGCTCACTGAAGCTTTCTTT. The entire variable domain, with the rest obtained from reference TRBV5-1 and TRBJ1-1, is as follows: KAGVTQTPRYLIKTRGQQVTLSCSPISGHRSVSWYQQTPGQGLQFLFEYFSETQRNKGNFPGRFSGRQFSNSRSEMNVSTLELGDSALYLCASREGLTEAFFGQGTRLTVV.

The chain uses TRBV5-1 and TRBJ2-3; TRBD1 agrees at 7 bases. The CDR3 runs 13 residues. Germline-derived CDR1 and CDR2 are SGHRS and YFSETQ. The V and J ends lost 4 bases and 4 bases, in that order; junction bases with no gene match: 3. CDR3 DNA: TGCGCCAGCAGCCTGGGACAGTCAGATACGCAGTATTTT. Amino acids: CASSLGQSDTQYF.

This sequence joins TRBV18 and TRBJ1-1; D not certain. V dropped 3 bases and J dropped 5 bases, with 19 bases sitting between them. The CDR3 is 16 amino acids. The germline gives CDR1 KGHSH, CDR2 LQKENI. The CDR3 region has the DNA TGTGCCAGCTCACCTTCTAAGGCGGGAGTTTGGACTGAAGCTTTCTTT. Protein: CASSPSKAGVWTEAFF. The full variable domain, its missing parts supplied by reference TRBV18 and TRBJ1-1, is NAGVMQNPRHLVRRRGQEARLRCSPMKGHSHVYWYRQLPEEGLKFMVYLQKENIIDESGMPKERFSAEFPKEGPSILRIQQVVRGDSAAYFCASSPSKAGVWTEAFFGQGTRLTVV.

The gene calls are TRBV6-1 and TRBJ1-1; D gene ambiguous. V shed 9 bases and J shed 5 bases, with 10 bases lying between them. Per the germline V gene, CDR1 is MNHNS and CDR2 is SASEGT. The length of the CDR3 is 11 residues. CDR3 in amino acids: CASIEDTEAFF. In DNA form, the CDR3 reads TGTGCCAGTATCGAGGATACTGAAGCTTTCTTT.

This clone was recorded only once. The chain's CDR3 is CASSYSGGSRGEQYF. For the CDR3, the DNA is TGTGCCAGCAGTTACTCGGGAGGGTCAAGGGGAGAGCAGTACTTC. This chain joins TRBV6-5 and TRBJ2-7, with 7 positions matching TRBD2. The CDR3 covers 15 residues. V trimming: 0 bases; J trimming: 7 bases; junction bases outside the gene matches: 9. CDR1 is MNHEY, CDR2 SVGAGI, per germline.

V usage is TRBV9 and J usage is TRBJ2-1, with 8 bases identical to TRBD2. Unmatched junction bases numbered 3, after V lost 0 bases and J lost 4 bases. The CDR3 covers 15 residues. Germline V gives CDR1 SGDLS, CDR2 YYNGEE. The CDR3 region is CASSVGAGDYNEQFF. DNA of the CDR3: TGTGCCAGCAGCGTAGGAGCGGGAGATTACAATGAGCAGTTCTTC.

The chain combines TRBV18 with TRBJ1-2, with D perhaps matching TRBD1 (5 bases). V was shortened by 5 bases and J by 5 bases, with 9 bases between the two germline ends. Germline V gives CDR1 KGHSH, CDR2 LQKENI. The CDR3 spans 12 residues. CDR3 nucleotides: TGTGCCAGCTCAGGGGCTGGGTATGGCTACACCTTC. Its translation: CASSGAGYGYTF.